Listed below are T cell receptor beta chains from one sample, sequenced in a study of T cell changes during pregnancy in multiple sclerosis. The table came from immunoSEQ multiplex PCR; TCRdb's copy has only in-frame clones and leaves some out. The sample carries approximately 100,000 clones, 75% to 95% recorded once. The sample here was peripheral blood, taken in the second trimester of pregnancy. These receptors originate from a female donor with multiple sclerosis, enrolled in a pregnancy study. Each CDR3 is given with its conserved first and last residue. Each record gives: CDR3 protein, CDR3 DNA, D gene, V gene, J gene, clone size. D genes are given only for firm matches. Expanded clones are given a class, and other clones once, few, many or no size at all.

CASLKREGYNEQFF	TGTGCCAGCCTAAAGCGGGAGGGTTACAATGAGCAGTTCTTC	TRBD2	TRBV2	TRBJ2-1	-
CASSFEDRGDYEQYF	TGTGCCAGCAGCTTCGAGGACAGGGGCGACTACGAGCAGTACTTC	TRBD1	TRBV7-9	TRBJ2-7	-
CSVVEEVLDYGYTF	TGCAGCGTCGTCGAGGAGGTTTTAGACTATGGCTACACCTTC	-	TRBV29-1	TRBJ1-2	-
CASSGLASYNEQFF	TGTGCCAGCAGTGGGCTAGCGTCCTACAATGAGCAGTTCTTC	-	TRBV6-1	TRBJ2-1	-
CASSGGLAVLSGETQYF	TGCGCCAGCAGCGGCGGACTAGCGGTCCTATCGGGAGAGACCCAGTACTTC	TRBD2	TRBV5-1	TRBJ2-5	-
CASSLTGTEDYEQYF	TGTGCCAGCAGTTTAACCGGGACAGAGGACTACGAGCAGTACTTC	TRBD1	TRBV27	TRBJ2-7	-
CASSLSGDRVPYGYTF	TGCGCCAGCAGCTTGTCAGGGGACAGGGTCCCTTATGGCTACACCTTC	TRBD1	TRBV5-1	TRBJ1-2	once
CASSLEARTGTYNEQFF	TGTGCCAGCAGCTTAGAAGCAAGGACAGGTACCTACAATGAGCAGTTCTTC	TRBD1	TRBV7-6	TRBJ2-1	-
CASSGLVSSYEQYF	TGTGCCAGCAGCGGCCTCGTAAGCTCCTACGAGCAGTACTTC	-	TRBV5-6	TRBJ2-7	-
CASRPGTGGGFF	TGTGCCAGCAGGCCAGGGACAGGGGGAGGTTTCTTT	TRBD1	TRBV6-6	TRBJ1-1	-
CASSPSAGGPGSYNEQFF	TGTGCCAGCTCACCATCAGCGGGAGGCCCGGGCTCCTACAATGAGCAGTTCTTC	TRBD2	TRBV18	TRBJ2-1	once
CASSPPVRLAEQETQYF	TGTGCCAGCTCACCACCGGTGAGGCTAGCGGAACAAGAGACCCAGTACTTC	TRBD2	TRBV18	TRBJ2-5	-
CASSPSGRAYEQYF	TGTGCCAGCAGCCCTAGCGGGAGGGCCTACGAGCAGTACTTC	TRBD2	TRBV13	TRBJ2-7	-
CASSRDRVTYEQYF	TGTGCCAGCAGCCGGGACAGAGTTACCTACGAGCAGTACTTC	TRBD1	TRBV2	TRBJ2-7	-
CASSWRQGSTDTQYF	TGTGCCAGCAGCTGGCGACAGGGTAGCACAGATACGCAGTATTTT	TRBD1	TRBV5-4	TRBJ2-3	-
CATSRDPGGIYEQYF	TGTGCCACCAGCAGAGATCCAGGGGGGATCTACGAGCAGTACTTC	-	TRBV15	TRBJ2-7	-
CASSLGDSSSGANVLTF	TGTGCCAGCAGCTTGGGGGACTCCAGCTCTGGGGCCAACGTCCTGACTTTC	-	TRBV5-4	TRBJ2-6	-